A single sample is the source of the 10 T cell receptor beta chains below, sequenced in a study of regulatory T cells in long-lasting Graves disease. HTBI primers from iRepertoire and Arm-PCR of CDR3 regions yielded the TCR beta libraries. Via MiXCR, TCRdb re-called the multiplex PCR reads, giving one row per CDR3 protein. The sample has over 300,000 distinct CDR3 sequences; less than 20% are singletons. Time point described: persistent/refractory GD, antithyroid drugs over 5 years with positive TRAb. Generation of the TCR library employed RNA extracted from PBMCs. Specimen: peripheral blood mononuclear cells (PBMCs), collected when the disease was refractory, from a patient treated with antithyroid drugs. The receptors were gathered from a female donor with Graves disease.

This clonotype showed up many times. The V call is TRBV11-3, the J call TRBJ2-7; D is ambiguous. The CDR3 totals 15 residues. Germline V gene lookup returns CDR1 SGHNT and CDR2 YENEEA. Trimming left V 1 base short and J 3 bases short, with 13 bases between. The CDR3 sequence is CASSLGADSYYEQYF. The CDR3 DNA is TGTGCCAGCAGCTTAGGGGCCGACTCGTACTACGAGCAGTACTTC.

CDR3 protein: CASSLEQGRTKETQYF. CDR3 DNA: TGCGCCAGCAGCTTGGAACAGGGCCGGACCAAAGAGACCCAGTACTTC. This chain uses TRBV5-1 with TRBJ2-5; tentatively, D is TRBD1 (6 bases). CDR1 is SGHRS and CDR2 is YFSETQ in the germline V gene. V was trimmed by 0 bases and J by 3 bases, leaving 15 bases between them. The CDR3 spans 16 residues.

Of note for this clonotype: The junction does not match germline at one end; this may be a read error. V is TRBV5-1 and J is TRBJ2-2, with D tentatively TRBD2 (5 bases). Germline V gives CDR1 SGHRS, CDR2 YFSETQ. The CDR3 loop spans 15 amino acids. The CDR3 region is CASSFGSANTGELFF. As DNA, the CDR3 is TGCGCCAGCAGCTTTGGGAGCGCGAATACCGGGGAGCTGTTTTTT.

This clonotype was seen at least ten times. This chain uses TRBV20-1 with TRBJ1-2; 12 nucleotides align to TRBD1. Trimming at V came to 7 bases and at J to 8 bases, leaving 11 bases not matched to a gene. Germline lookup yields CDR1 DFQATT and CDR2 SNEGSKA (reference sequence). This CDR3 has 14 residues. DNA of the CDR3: TGCAGTGGCGAGCTCGGGACAGGGGGCGAGGGCTACACCTTC. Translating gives CSGELGTGGEGYTF.

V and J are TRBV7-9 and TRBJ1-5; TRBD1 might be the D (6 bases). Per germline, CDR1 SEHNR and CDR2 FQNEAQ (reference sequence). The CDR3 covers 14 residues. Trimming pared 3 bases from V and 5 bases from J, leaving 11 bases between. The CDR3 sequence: CASSFGGPHQPQHF. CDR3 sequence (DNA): TGTGCCAGCAGCTTCGGGGGGCCCCATCAGCCCCAGCATTTT.

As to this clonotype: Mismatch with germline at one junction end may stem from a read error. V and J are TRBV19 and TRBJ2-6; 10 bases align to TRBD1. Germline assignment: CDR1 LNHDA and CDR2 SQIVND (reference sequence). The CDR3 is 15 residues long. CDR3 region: CASGTGAPGANVLAF. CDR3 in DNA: TGTGCCAGCGGGACAGGGGCGCCTGGGGCCAACGTCCTGGCTTTC.

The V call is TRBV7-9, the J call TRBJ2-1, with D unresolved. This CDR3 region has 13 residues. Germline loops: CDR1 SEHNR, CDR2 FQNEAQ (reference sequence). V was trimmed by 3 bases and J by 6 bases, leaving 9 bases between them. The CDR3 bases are TGTGCCAGCAGCTTTCGACTCATCAATGAGCAGTTCTTC. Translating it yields CASSFRLINEQFF.

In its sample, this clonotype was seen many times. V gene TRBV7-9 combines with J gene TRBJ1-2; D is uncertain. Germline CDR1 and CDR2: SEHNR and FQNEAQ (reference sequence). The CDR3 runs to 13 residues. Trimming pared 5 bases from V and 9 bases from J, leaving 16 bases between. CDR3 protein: CASSPESSGSYTF. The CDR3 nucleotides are TGTGCCAGCAGCCCTGAGTCTTCAGGAAGCTACACCTTC.

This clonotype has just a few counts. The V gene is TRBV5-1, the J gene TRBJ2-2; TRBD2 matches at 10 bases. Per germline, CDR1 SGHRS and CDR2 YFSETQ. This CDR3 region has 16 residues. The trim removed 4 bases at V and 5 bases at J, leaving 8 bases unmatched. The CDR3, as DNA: TGCGCCAGCAGCCTGGGACTAGCGCATGATACCGGGGAGCTGTTTTTT. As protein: CASSLGLAHDTGELFF.

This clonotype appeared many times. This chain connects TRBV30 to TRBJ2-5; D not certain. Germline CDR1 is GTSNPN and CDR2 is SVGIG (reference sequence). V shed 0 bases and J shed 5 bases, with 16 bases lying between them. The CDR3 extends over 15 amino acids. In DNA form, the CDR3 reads TGTGCCTGGAGTGTAAGTAGCCCATCGAGGGAGACCCAGTACTTC. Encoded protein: CAWSVSSPSRETQYF.